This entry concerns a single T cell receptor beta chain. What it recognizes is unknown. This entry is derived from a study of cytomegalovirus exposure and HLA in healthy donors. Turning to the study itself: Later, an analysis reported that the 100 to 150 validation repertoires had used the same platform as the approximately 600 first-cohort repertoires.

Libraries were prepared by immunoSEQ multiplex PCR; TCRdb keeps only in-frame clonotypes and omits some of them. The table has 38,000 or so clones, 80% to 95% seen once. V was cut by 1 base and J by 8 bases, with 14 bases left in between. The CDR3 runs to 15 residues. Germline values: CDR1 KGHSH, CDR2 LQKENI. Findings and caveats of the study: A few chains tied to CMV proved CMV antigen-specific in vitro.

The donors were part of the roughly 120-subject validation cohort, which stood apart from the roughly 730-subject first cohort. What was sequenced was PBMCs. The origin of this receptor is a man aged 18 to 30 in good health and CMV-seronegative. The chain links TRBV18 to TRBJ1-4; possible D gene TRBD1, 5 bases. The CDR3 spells CASSPLIGTFEKLFF. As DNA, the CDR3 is TGTGCCAGCTCACCACTAATCGGGACTTTCGAAAAACTGTTTTTT.